Included here is one T cell receptor beta chain sequence, with context. The sample belongs to a study of cytomegalovirus exposure and HLA in healthy donors. The CDR3 has 15 residues. Trimming stripped 4 bases from V and 0 bases from J, with 11 bases between. Germline CDR1 reads SGHTS; CDR2 reads YDEGEE. PCR was performed using 60 Vbeta and 13 Jbeta primers. This table comes from immunoSEQ multiplex PCR, and its TCRdb copy is limited to in-frame clones, with some not included. This repertoire shows around 70,000 clones, 72% found once; its top ten account for 9% to 13%. The specimen sequenced was PBMCs. The receptor was derived from a woman aged 40 to 50 in good health and CMV-seropositive. This chain uses TRBV5-8 with TRBJ1-3, with unresolved D. CDR3 nucleotide sequence: TGTGCCAGCAGCGCAAGACTGATCTCTGGAAACACCATATATTTT. Its translation is CASSARLISGNTIYF.